This entry concerns a single TCR beta chain. Its antigen is not known. This sample was taken from a study of T cell responses to AZD1222 COVID-19 vaccine. The method was immunoSEQ multiplex PCR; TCRdb's version includes in-frame clones alone and lacks a portion of them. The repertoire holds approximately 150,000 clones, 80% to 95% seen once, with roughly 3.1% in the top ten. Notes on the study in general: Baseline serostatus was positive in only six AZD1222 recipients. With two AZD1222 doses given, Spike-specific TCR breadth and depth both rose. Across spike, vaccine-associated CD4 TCRs were found, dominant at 160-218 and 743-854. The repertoires were collected only after the peak T cell response.

Germline loops: CDR1 KGHDR, CDR2 SFDVKD. The CDR3 consists of 18 residues. V was cut by 4 bases and J by 1 base, with 19 bases left in between. The rearrangement uses TRBV24-1 and TRBJ1-5; D gene unclear. The TCR originated in an adult who received the AZD1222 COVID-19 vaccine. Here the sequenced sample was peripheral blood, taken 28 days after the second AZD1222 dose. The CDR3 spells CATSDHKTGPWSNQPQHF. DNA of the CDR3: TGTGCCACCAGTGACCACAAGACCGGGCCCTGGAGCAATCAGCCCCAGCATTTT.